The sequence of this T cell receptor beta chain was determined in a study of T cell therapy after organ transplantation. Across the whole study: Patients received up to 6 T cell doses every 2 weeks.

CDR1 is SNHLY, CDR2 FYNNEI, per germline. Trimming stripped 0 bases from V and 0 bases from J, with 9 bases between. The CDR3 consists of 15 residues. With regard to this clone: Its antigen is not identified.

The protocol was immunoSEQ multiplex PCR, while the TCRdb copy is restricted to in-frame clones and leaves out a portion. This sample has approximately 20,000 clones, with around 82% found just once. Specified time point: 4-8 weeks after completion of therapy. These transplant recipients had drug-resistant or recurrent cytomegalovirus infection. This chain links TRBV2 with TRBJ2-7; D unresolved. The receptor was isolated from a human patient who had received a solid organ transplant and had CMV disease. Some T cells may be provided by the graft donor. This sample comprised CD8+ T cells from blood, obtained after autologous CMV-specific T cell therapy. CDR3: CASSEATLSSYEQYF. The CDR3, as DNA: TGTGCCAGCAGTGAAGCAACCCTGAGCTCCTACGAGCAGTACTTC.